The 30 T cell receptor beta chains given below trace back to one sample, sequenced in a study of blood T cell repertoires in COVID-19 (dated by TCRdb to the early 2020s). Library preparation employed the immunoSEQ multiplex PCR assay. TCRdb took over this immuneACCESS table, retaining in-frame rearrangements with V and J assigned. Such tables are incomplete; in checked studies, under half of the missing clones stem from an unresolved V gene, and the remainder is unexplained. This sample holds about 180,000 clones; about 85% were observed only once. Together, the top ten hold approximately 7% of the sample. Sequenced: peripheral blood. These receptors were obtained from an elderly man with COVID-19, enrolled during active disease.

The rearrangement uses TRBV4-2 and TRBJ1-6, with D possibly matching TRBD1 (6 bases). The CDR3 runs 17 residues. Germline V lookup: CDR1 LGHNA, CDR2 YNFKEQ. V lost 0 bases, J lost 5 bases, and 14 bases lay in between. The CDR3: CASSQERKQGDNSPLHF. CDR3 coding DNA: TGTGCCAGCAGCCAAGAAAGGAAACAGGGCGATAATTCACCCCTCCACTTT.

This CDR3 reads CASSVATGTAGDTEAFF. The CDR3 DNA reads as TGTGCCAGCAGCGTAGCTACCGGGACGGCGGGGGACACTGAAGCTTTCTTT. The chain carries TRBV9 and TRBJ1-1; D may be TRBD1 (5 bases). CDR1 and CDR2 (germline): SGDLS, YYNGEE. The CDR3 runs to 17 residues. The germline V and J ends were trimmed by 0 bases and 3 bases, with 18 bases remaining between them.

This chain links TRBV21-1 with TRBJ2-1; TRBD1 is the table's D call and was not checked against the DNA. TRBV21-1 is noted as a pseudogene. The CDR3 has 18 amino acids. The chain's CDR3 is CASSKEARLTGSYNEQFF. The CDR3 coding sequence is TGTGCCAGCAGCAAAGAGGCCCGCCTGACAGGCTCCTACAATGAGCAGTTCTTC.

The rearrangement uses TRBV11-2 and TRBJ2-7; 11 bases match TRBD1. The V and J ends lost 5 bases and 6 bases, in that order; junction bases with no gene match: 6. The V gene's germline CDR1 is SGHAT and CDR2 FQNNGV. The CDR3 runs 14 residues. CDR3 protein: CASSPGTGGFEQYF. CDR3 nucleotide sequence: TGTGCCAGCAGCCCCGGGACAGGGGGATTCGAGCAGTACTTC.

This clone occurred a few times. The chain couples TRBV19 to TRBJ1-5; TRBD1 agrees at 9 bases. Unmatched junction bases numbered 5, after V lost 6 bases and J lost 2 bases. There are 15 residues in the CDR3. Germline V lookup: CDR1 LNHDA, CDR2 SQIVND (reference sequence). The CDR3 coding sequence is TGTGCCAGTAGACCGGGACAGGGAGGCAATCAGCCCCAGCATTTT. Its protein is CASRPGQGGNQPQHF.

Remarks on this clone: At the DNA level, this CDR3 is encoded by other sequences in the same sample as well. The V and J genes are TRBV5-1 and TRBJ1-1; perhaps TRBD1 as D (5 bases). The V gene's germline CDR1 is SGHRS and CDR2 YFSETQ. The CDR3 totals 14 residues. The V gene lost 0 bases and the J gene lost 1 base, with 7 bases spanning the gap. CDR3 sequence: CASSLVQGNTEAFF. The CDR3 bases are TGCGCCAGCAGCTTGGTTCAGGGGAACACTGAAGCTTTCTTT.

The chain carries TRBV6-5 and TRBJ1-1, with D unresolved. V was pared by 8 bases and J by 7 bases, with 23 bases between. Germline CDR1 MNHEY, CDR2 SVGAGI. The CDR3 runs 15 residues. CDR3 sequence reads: CASRRPTSAMGEAFF. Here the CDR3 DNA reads TGTGCCAGCCGCAGACCGACGTCAGCGATGGGTGAAGCTTTCTTT.

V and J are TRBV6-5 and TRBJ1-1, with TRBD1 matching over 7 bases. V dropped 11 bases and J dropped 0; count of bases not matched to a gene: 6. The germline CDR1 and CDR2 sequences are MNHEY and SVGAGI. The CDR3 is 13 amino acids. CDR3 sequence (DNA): TGTGCCTCCCCACAGGGGATGAACACTGAAGCTTTCTTT. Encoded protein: CASPQGMNTEAFF.

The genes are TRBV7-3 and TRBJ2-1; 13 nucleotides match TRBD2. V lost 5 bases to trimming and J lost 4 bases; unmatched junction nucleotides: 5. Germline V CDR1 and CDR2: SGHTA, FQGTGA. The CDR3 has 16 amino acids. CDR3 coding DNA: TGTGCCAGCAGCCAGACTAGCGGGGGGTCATACAATGAGCAGTTCTTC. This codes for CASSQTSGGSYNEQFF.

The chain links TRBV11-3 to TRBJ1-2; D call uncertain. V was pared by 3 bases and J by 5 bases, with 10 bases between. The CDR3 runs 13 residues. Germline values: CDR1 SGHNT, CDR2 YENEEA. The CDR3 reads CASSLTGGYGYTF. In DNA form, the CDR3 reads TGTGCCAGCAGCTTGACGGGAGGGTATGGCTACACCTTC.

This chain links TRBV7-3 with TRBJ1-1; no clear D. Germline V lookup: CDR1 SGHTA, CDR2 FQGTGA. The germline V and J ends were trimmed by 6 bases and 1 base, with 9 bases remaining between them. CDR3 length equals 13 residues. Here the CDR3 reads CASSPDGNTEAFF. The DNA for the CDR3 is TGTGCCAGCAGTCCAGATGGGAACACTGAAGCTTTCTTT.

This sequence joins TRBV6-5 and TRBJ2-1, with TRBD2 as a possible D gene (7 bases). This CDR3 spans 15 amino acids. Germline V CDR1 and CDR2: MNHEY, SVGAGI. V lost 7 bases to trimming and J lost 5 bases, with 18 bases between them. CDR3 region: CASTPRGDYNNEQFF. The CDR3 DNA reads TGTGCCAGCACCCCAAGGGGGGACTACAACAATGAGCAGTTCTTC.

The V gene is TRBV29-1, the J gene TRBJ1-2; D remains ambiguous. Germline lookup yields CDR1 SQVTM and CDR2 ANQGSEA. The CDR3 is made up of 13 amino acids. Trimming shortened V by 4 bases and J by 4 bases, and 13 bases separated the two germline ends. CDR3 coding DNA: TGCAGCGTTGGGTTACCCGGTCTCTATGGCTACACCTTC. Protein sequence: CSVGLPGLYGYTF. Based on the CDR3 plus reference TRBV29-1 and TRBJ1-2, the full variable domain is SAVISQKPSRDICQRGTSLTIQCQVDSQVTMMFWYRQQPGQSLTLIATANQGSEATYESGFVIDKFPISRPNLTFSTLTVSNMSPEDSSIYLCSVGLPGLYGYTFGSGTRLTVV.

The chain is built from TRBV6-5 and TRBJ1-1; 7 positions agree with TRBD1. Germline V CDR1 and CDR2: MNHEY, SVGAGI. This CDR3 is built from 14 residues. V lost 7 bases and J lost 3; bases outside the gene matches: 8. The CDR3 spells CASTLRGKDTEAFF. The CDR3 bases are TGTGCCAGCACCCTCAGGGGGAAGGACACTGAAGCTTTCTTT.

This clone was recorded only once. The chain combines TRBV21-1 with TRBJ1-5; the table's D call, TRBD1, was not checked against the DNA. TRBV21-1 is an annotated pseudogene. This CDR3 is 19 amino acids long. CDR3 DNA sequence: TGTGCCAGCAGCAAAAAAACGCGAAGACAGGTTAGCCGGGATCAGCCCCAGCATTTT. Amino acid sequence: CASSKKTRRQVSRDQPQHF.

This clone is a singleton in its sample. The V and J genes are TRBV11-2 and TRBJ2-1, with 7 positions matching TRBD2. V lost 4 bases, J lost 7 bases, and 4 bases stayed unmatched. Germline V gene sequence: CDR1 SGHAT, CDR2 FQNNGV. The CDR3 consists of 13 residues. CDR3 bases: TGTGCCAGCAGCTCTGGCGGGGGAAATGAGCAGTTCTTC. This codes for CASSSGGGNEQFF. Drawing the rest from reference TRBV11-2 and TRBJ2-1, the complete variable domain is EAGVAQSPRYKIIEKRQSVAFWCNPISGHATLYWYQQILGQGPKLLIQFQNNGVVDDSQLPKDRFSAERLKGVDSTLKIQPAKLEDSAVYLCASSSGGGNEQFFGPGTRLTVL.

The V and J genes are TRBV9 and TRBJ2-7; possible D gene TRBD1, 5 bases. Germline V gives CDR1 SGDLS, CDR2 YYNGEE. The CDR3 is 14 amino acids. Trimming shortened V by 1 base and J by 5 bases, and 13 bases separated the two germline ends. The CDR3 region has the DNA TGTGCCAGCAGCGTATCGGCAGGGCGGAACGAGCAGTACTTC. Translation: CASSVSAGRNEQYF.

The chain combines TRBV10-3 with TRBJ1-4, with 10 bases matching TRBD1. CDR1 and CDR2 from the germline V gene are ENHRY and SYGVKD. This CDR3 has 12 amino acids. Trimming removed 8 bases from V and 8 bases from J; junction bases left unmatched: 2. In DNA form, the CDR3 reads TGTGCCATCGGGACAGGGGAAGAAAAACTGTTTTTT. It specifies CAIGTGEEKLFF.

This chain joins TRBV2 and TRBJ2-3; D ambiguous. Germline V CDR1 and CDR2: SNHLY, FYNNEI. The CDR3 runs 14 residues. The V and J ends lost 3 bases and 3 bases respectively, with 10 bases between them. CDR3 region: CASSERDWTDTQYF. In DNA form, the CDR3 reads TGTGCCAGCAGTGAGCGAGACTGGACAGATACGCAGTATTTT.

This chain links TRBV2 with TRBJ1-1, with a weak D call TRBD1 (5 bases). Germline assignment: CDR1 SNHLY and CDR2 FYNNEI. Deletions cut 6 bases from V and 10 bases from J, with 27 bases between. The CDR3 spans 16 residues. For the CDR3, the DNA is TGTGCCAGCAGAGGTCCACCCTACGGCGGGGCCAAGGGAGCTTTCTTT. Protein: CASRGPPYGGAKGAFF. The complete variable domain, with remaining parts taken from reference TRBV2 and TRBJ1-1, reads EPEVTQTPSHQVTQMGQEVILRCVPISNHLYFYWYRQILGQKVEFLVSFYNNEISEKSEIFDDQFSVERPDGSNFTLKIRSTKLEDSAMYFCASRGPPYGGAKGAFFGQGTRLTVV.

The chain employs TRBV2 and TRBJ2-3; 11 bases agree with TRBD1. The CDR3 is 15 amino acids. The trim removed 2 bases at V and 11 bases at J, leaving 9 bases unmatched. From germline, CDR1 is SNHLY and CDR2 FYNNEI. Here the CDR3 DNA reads TGTGCCAGCAGTGAATTAGGACAGGGGGCGGGGGAGCAGTATTTT. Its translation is CASSELGQGAGEQYF.

The CDR3 DNA reads as TGTGCCAGCAGCCGCCAAAGGGACAGGGTGAAGTTCTTC. It translates to CASSRQRDRVKFF. This sequence joins TRBV11-3 and TRBJ2-1; 9 bases match TRBD1. This CDR3 is built from 13 residues. With V trimmed by 5 bases and J by 14 bases, 10 bases remained unmatched. CDR1 and CDR2 from the germline V gene are SGHNT and YENEEA.

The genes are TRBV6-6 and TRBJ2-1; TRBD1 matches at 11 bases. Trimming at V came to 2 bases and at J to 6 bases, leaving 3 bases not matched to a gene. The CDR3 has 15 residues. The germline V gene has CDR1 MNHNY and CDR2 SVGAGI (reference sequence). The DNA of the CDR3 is TGTGCCAGCAGTTACGGACAGGGGGCTGGCAATGAGCAGTTCTTC. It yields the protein CASSYGQGAGNEQFF.

This chain's CDR3 is CASSTQRGGSGKQYF. The CDR3 region has the DNA TGTGCCAGCAGCACTCAGCGGGGGGGGTCGGGGAAGCAGTACTTC. This chain joins TRBV5-4 and TRBJ2-7; TRBD2 aligns across 10 bases. V was clipped by 4 bases and J by 8 bases; unmatched bases: 12. This CDR3 comprises 15 residues. Germline loops: CDR1 SGHNT, CDR2 YYREEE (reference sequence).

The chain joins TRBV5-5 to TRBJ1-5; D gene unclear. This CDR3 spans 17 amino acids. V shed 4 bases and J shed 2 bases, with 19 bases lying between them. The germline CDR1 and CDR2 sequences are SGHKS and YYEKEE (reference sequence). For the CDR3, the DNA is TGTGCCAGCAGCCCCGGATTGAGGGTGAGGGGCAATCAGCCCCAGCATTTT. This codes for CASSPGLRVRGNQPQHF.

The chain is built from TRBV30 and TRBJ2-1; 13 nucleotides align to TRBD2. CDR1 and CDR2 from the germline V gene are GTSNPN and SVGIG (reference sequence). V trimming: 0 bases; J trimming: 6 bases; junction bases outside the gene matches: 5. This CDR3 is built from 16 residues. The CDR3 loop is CAWSVPTSGGGNEQFF. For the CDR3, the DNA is TGTGCCTGGAGTGTTCCCACTAGCGGGGGGGGCAATGAGCAGTTCTTC.

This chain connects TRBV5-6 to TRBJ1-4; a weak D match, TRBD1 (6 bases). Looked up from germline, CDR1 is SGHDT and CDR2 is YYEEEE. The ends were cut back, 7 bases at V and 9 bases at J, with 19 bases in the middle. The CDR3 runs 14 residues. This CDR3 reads CASYQGSGTQKLFF. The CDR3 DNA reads TGTGCCAGCTATCAGGGGTCCGGAACCCAAAAACTGTTTTTT.

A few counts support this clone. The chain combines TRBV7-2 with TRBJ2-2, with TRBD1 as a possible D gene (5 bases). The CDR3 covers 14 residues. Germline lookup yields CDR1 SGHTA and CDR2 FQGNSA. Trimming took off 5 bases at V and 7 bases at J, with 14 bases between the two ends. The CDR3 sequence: CASSTAPDSGELFF. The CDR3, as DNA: TGTGCCAGCAGCACCGCCCCCGACAGCGGGGAGCTGTTTTTT.

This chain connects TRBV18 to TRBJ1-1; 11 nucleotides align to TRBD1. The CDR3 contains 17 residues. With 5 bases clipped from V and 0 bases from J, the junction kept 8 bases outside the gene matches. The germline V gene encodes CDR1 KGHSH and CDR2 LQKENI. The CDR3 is CASSEGQGVQMNTEAFF. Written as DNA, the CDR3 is TGTGCCAGCTCAGAGGGACAGGGGGTGCAAATGAACACTGAAGCTTTCTTT.

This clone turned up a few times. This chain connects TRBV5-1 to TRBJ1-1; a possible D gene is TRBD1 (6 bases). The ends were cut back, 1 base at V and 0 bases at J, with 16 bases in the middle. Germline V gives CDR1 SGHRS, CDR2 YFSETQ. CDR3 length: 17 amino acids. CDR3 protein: CASSLPAPGAMNTEAFF. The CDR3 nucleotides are TGCGCCAGCAGCTTGCCCGCGCCAGGGGCCATGAACACTGAAGCTTTCTTT.